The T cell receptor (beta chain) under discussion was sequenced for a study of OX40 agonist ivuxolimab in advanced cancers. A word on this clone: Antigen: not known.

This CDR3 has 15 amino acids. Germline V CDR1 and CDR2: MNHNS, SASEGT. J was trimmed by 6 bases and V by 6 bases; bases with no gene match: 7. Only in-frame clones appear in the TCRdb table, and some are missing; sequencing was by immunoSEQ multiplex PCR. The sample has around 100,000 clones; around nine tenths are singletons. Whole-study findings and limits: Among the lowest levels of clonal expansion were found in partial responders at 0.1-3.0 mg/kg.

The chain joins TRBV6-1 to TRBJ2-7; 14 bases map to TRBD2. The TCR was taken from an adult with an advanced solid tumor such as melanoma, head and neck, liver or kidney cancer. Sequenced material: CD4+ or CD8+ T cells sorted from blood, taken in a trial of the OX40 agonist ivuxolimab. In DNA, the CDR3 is TGTGCCAGCAGCCTGACTAGCGGGAGGGTGAGCGAGCAGTACTTC. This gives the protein CASSLTSGRVSEQYF.